This T cell receptor beta chain is drawn from a study of blood T cell repertoires in COVID-19 (dated by TCRdb to about 2020). In the study overall: Samples covering the acute and convalescent phases of COVID-19 were provided by collaborators in the United States, Italy and Spain. The material from the prospective study consisted of cDNA or gDNA derived from T cells, B-cell-depleted T cells, or PBMCs. Deeply sampled blood TCRbeta repertoires from subjects exposed to, actively infected with, or recovered from COVID-19 were included in the dataset. A freely available public database, intended as a resource for researchers studying the immune response to SARS-CoV-2, is where the repertoires were released. The samples were drawn from the first 160 participants of the ongoing ImmuneRACE study and from some 1,300 subjects provided by 6 global collaborators. Sample metadata almost always included a de-identified subject ID, COVID-19 status, age in years and sex. Where available, HLA class I and class II types were taken from metadata supplied by the sample provider and were not determined by assay-based typing. Summary of the overall study and its limitations: The quantity of clinical and demographic metadata differed by source and by participant and was supplied without curation.

The germline V end is reduced by 1 base and the J end by 1 base; junction bases left unmatched: 5. The CDR3 goes from the cysteine to the phenylalanine over 17 residues. Solely the CDR3 DNA is kept, with 51 bases framed from the first base. The germline V gene (reference sequence) specifies LGHDT as CDR1 and YNNKEL as CDR2. The collaborating institutions used their own protocols to collect whole blood in K2EDTA tubes. For TCRbeta analysis, collaborators shipped samples in one of three forms: frozen whole blood, isolated PBMCs, or DNA extracted from either of those sample types. To note about this clone: What antigen it recognizes has not been identified. Base-call qualities are not available, and no considerably larger clone is one nucleotide away.

The immunoSEQ Assay, a bias-controlled multiplex PCR, was used to amplify TCRbeta CDR3 regions from genomic DNA. Regarding the original processing steps: Within the assay, amplification of reference gene primers was used to estimate how many nucleated cells each sample contained. To quantify the absolute abundance of each unique TCRbeta CDR3 rearrangement, sequence reads were collapsed and filtered. For each sample, productive Simpson clonality was calculated by taking the square root of Simpson's diversity index across productive rearrangements. TCRdb re-hosts the immuneACCESS table, in-frame sequences only. Its copies lack some clones; in the studies checked, an unresolved V gene accounts for under half of them, and the cause for the rest is not known. V, J and clone size were drawn from that table, and D and trimming were deduced from the DNA. The sample profile shows about half a million clones; 80% to 90% of them were found once. The biggest ten clones account for approximately 3% of the sample.

This receptor was obtained from a human donor in a cohort sampled during active COVID-19. Specimen: peripheral blood. The chain employs TRBV3-1 (or the pseudogene TRBV3-2) and TRBJ2-1; TRBD2 agrees with 9 junctional bases. The nucleotides read TGTGCCAGCAGCCAAGGCCTTAGCGGGAGATCCTACAATGAGCAGTTCTTC. Its product reads: CASSQGLSGRSYNEQFF.